This T cell receptor (beta chain) came from a study of cytomegalovirus exposure and HLA in healthy donors. The PCR was carried out with 60 Vbeta primers and 13 Jbeta primers. Sequencing used immunoSEQ multiplex PCR; TCRdb keeps in-frame clones, though not all of them. With some 200,000 clones in the sample, the ten largest clones hold 0.79%. Comment on this clone: Antigen specificity is unknown.

General study results and limits: Most likely, a cluster of highly shared sequence variants arose as a sequencing artifact. Later on, a genetic analysis was performed. It linked a missense variant in DCLRE1C with V- and J-gene trimming of TCR beta. With DRB1 most and HLA-C fewest, TCR association rates differed between HLA loci in a later analysis.

What was sequenced was PBMCs. The source of this sequence is a young woman in good health and CMV-seropositive.

CDR3 DNA: TGTGCCAGTAGTATAGTCGGCAGGGACAATCAGCCCCAGCATTTT. It translates to CASSIVGRDNQPQHF. J is TRBJ1-5 and V is TRBV19; the D gene is possibly TRBD1 (5 bases). Germline CDR1 LNHDA, CDR2 SQIVND (reference sequence). CDR3 length equals 15 residues. The V end was cut by 1 base, the J end by 3 bases, with 10 bases between.